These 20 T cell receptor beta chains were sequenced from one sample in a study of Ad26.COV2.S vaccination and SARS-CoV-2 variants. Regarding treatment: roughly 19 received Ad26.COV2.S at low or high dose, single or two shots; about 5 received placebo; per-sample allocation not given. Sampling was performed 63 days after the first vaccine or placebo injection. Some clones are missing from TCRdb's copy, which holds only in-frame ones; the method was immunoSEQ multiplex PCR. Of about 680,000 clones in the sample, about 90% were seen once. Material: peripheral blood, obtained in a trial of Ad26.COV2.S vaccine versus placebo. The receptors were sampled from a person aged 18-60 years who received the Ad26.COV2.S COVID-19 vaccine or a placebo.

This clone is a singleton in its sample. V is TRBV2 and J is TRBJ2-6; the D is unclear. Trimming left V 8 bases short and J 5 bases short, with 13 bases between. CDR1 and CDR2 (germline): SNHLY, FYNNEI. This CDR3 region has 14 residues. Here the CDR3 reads CASSPPARANVLTF. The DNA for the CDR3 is TGTGCCAGCTCCCCCCCGGCAAGGGCCAACGTCCTGACTTTC.

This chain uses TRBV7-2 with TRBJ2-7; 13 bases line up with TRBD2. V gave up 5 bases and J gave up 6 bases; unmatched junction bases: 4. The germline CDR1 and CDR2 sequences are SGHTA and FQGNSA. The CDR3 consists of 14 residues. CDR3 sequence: CASSVLAGGREQYF. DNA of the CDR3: TGTGCCAGCAGCGTACTAGCGGGAGGGCGCGAGCAGTACTTC.

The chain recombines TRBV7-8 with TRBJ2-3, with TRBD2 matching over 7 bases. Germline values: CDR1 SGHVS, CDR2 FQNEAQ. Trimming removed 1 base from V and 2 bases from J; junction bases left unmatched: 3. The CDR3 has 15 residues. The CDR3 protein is CASSLGGGFTDTQYF. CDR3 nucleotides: TGTGCCAGCAGCTTAGGGGGGGGGTTCACAGATACGCAGTATTTT.

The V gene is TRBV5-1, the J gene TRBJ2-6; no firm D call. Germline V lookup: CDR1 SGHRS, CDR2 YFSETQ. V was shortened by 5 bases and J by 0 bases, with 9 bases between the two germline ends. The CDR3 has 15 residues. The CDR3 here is CASRDEYSGANVLTF. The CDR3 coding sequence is TGCGCCAGCAGAGATGAATACTCTGGGGCCAACGTCCTGACTTTC. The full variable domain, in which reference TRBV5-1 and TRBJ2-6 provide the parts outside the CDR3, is KAGVTQTPRYLIKTRGQQVTLSCSPISGHRSVSWYQQTPGQGLQFLFEYFSETQRNKGNFPGRFSGRQFSNSRSEMNVSTLELGDSALYLCASRDEYSGANVLTFGAGSRLTVL.

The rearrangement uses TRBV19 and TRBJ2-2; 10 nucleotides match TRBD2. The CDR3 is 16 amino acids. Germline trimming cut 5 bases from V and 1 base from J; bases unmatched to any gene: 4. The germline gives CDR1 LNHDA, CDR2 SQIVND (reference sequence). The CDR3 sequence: CASSLPSGGNTGELFF. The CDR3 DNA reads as TGTGCCAGTAGTCTTCCTAGCGGGGGGAACACCGGGGAGCTGTTTTTT.

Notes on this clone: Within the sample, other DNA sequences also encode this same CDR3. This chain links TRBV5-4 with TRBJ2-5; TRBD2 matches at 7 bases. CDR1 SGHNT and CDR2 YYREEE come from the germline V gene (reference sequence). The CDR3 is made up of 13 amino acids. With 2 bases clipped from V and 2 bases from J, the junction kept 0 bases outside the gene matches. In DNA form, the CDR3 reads TGTGCCAGCAGCTTCGGGGGGCAAGAGACCCAGTACTTC. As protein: CASSFGGQETQYF. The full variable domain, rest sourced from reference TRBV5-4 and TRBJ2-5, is ETGVTQSPTHLIKTRGQQVTLRCSSQSGHNTVSWYQQALGQGPQFIFQYYREEENGRGNFPPRFSGLQFPNYSSELNVNALELDDSALYLCASSFGGQETQYFGPGTRLLVL.

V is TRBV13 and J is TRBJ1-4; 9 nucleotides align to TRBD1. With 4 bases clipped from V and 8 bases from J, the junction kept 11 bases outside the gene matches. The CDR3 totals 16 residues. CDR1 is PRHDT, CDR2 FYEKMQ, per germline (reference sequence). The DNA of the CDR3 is TGTGCCAGCAGCTCTGGACCGGGACAGGGTCACGAAAAACTGTTTTTT. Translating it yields CASSSGPGQGHEKLFF.

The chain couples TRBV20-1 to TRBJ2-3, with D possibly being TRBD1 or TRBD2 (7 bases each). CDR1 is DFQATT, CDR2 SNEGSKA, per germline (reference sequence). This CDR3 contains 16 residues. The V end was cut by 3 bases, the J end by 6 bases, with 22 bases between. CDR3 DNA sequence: TGCAGTGCTAGTCGGGGGGAGACAGGGCCCTGGGATACGCAGTATTTT. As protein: CSASRGETGPWDTQYF.

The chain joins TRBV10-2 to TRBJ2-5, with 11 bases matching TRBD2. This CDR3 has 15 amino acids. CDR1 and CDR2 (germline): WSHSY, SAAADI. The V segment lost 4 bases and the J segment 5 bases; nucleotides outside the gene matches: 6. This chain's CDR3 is CASSGSGTSGETQYF. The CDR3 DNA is TGCGCCAGCAGTGGATCCGGGACTAGCGGTGAGACCCAGTACTTC.

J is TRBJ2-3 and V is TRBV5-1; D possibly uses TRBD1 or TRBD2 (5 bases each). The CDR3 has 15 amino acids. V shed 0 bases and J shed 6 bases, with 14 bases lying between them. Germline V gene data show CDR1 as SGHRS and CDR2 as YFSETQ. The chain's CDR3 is CASSLGGATRDTQYF. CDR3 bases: TGCGCCAGCAGCTTGGGAGGGGCCACCAGGGATACGCAGTATTTT.

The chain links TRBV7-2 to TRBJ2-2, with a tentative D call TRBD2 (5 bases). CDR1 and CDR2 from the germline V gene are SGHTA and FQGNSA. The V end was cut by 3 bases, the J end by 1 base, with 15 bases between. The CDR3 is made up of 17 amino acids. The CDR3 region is CASSFSSEAVNTGELFF. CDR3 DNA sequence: TGTGCCAGCAGCTTCTCATCGGAGGCGGTGAACACCGGGGAGCTGTTTTTT.

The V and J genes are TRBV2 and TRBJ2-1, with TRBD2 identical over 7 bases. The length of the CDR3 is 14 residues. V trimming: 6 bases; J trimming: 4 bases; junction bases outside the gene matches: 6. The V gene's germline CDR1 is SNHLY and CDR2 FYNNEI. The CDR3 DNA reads TGTGCCAGCAGGGGAGCGGGGACGTACAATGAGCAGTTCTTC. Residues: CASRGAGTYNEQFF.

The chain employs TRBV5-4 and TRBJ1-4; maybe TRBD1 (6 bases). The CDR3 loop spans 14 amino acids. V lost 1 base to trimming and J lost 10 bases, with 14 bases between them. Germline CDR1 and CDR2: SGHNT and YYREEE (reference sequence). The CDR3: CASSLTGSSGKLFF. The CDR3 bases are TGTGCCAGCAGCTTGACAGGGAGTAGTGGAAAACTGTTTTTT.

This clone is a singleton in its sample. The CDR3 DNA follows: TGTCCGCCATACCGTTCAAACGTCCTGACTTTC. Translating it yields CPPYRSNVLTF. This sequence joins TRBV21-1 and TRBJ2-6. TRBV21-1 is a recognized pseudogene. This CDR3 is 11 amino acids long.

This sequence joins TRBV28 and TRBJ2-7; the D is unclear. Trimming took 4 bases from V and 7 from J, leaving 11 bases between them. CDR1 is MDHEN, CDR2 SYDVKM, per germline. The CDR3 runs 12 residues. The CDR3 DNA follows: TGTGCCAGCAGTTCCGTTGACGCGGAGCAGTACTTC. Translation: CASSSVDAEQYF.

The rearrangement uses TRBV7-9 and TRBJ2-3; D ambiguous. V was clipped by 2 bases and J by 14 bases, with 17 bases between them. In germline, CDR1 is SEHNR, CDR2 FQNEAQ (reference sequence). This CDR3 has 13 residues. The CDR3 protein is CASSLPQPGRPYF. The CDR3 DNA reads TGTGCCAGCAGCTTACCCCAGCCTGGGCGTCCGTATTTT.

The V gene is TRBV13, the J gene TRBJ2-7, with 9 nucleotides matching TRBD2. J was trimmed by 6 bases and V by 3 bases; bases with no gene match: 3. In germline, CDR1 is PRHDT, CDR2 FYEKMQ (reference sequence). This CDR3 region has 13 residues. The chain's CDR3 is CASSLGGRVEQYF. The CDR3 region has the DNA TGTGCCAGCAGCTTGGGCGGGAGGGTCGAGCAGTACTTC.

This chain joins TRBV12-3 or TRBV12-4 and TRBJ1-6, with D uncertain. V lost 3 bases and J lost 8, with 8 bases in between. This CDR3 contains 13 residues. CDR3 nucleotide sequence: TGTGCCAGCAGTTTCGGACCTTATTCACCCCTCCACTTT. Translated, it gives CASSFGPYSPLHF.

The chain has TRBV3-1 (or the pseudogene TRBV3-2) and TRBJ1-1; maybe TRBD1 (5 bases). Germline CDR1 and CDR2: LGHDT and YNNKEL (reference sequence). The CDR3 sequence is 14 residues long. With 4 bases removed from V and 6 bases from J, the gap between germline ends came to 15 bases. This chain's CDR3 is CASSPRDRGAEAFF. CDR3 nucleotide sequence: TGTGCCAGCAGCCCCAGGGACCGCGGGGCTGAAGCTTTCTTT.

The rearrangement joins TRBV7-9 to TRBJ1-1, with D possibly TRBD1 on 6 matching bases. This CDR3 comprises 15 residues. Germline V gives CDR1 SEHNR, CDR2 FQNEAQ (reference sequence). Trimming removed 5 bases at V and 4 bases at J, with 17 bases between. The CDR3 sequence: CASSGYREEGTEAFF. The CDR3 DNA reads TGTGCCAGCAGCGGATACAGGGAAGAGGGCACTGAAGCTTTCTTT.